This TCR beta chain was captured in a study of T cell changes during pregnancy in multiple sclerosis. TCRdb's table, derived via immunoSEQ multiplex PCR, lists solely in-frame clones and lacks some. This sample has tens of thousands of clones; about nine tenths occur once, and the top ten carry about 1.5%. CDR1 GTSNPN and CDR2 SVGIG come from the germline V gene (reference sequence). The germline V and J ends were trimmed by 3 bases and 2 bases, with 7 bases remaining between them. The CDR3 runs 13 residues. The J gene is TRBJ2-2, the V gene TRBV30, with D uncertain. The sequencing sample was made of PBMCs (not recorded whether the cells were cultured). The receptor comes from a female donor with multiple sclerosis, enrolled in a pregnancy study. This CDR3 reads CAWSPSNTGELFF. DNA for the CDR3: TGTGCCTGGAGCCCCAGTAACACCGGGGAGCTGTTTTTT.